These T cell receptor beta chains were read from a single sample in a study of blood T cells in healthy people across ages. TCRdb reprocessed the 5' RACE reads with MiXCR, giving one entry per CDR3 protein. Of hundreds of thousands of distinct CDR3 sequences listed, less than 40% were seen once; the top ten hold approximately 15%. The specimen was blood. The source of these receptors is an elderly woman in good health. CDR3s include the opening cysteine and the closing phenylalanine or tryptophan. The order of the fields is D gene, J gene, clone size, V gene, CDR3 DNA, CDR3 protein. A D gene is named only where the DNA matches it firmly. Clone size is not always given. Where it is, it says once, few, many or a class for expanded clones.

NA | TRBJ2-5 | NA | TRBV3-1 | TGTGCCAGCAGCCGGGCCAGGGAAGAGGCCCAGTACTTC | CASSRAREEAQYF
NA | TRBJ2-3 | NA | TRBV5-1 | TGCGCCAGCAGCTTGGGCAGGATCACAGATACGCAGTATTTT | CASSLGRITDTQYF
NA | TRBJ1-6 | NA | TRBV6-1 | TGTGCCAGCAGTGTCTCCAGGGGCGGAAATTCACCCCTCCACTTT | CASSVSRGGNSPLHF
NA | TRBJ2-5 | many | TRBV3-1 | TGTGCCAGCAGCCAAGATTTCGCCCAAGAGACCCAGTACTTC | CASSQDFAQETQYF
NA | TRBJ2-1 | many | TRBV10-3 | TGTGCCATCAGTGAGTCGCCGGGGGGCCCCTTTGGTGAGCAGTTCTTC | CAISESPGGPFGEQFF
NA | TRBJ1-1 | NA | TRBV7-9 | TGTGCCAGCAGCTTAGTATTGGGTGAAGCTTTCTTT | CASSLVLGEAFF
TRBD2 | TRBJ2-7 | many | TRBV4-1 | TGCGCCAGCAGCCTGGGGGGATTTTCGGGAGGCGAGCAGTACTTC | CASSLGGFSGGEQYF
TRBD2 | TRBJ2-1 | few | TRBV6-4 | TGTGCCAGCAGTGAGCGGGAGAACAATGAGCAGTTCTTC | CASSERENNEQFF
TRBD1 | TRBJ1-1 | NA | TRBV6-2/TRBV6-3 | TGTGCCAGCAGTTACCCTCCGGGGACAGGGGGCGTCTCGGGAACTGAAGCTTTCTTT | CASSYPPGTGGVSGTEAFF
NA | TRBJ1-1 | NA | TRBV12-3/TRBV12-4 | TGTGCCAGCAGTTTTGGGGGTCTCAGTGTCTCTGAAGCTTTCTTT | CASSFGGLSVSEAFF
NA | TRBJ2-1 | many | TRBV3-1 | TGTGCCAGCAGCCAACTACGGGGAATAGGGGAGCAGTTCTTC | CASSQLRGIGEQFF
NA | TRBJ2-7 | few | TRBV16 | TGTGCCAGCAGCCAAACGGGCAAGGGGACCGAGCAGTACTTC | CASSQTGKGTEQYF
TRBD2 | TRBJ2-3 | few | TRBV20-1 | TGCAGTGCTAGGGCGGGGGGGCCTGGCACAGATACGCAGTATTTT | CSARAGGPGTDTQYF
NA | TRBJ1-5 | NA | TRBV7-2 | TGTGCCAGCAGCTTGGTGTTGAATCAGCCCCAGCATTTT | CASSLVLNQPQHF
NA | TRBJ1-2 | many | TRBV29-1 | TGCAGCGTTGGACGCAGGGATGGCTACACCTTC | CSVGRRDGYTF
NA | TRBJ2-2 | NA | TRBV5-1 | TGCGCCAGCAGCTTGGGAGCGCCGGCCGGCGGGGAGCTGTTTTTT | CASSLGAPAGGELFF
TRBD2 | TRBJ2-5 | many | TRBV5-1 | TGCGCCAGCAGCTTGGAGGCTCTAGCGGGGGGCCAAGAGACCCAGTACTTC | CASSLEALAGGQETQYF
NA | TRBJ1-5 | many | TRBV6-5 | TGTGCCAGCAGTTCCCGGACCGGGACCGGGGCTATCGCTAGCAATCAGCCCCAGCATTTT | CASSSRTGTGAIASNQPQHF
TRBD2 | TRBJ2-1 | many | TRBV7-2 | TGTGCCAGCGGACTAGCGGGTGGGAATGAGCAGTTCTTC | CASGLAGGNEQFF
NA | TRBJ2-3 | many | TRBV20-1 | TGCAGTGCTAGATCTAAAGGGGCAGGGGTGTTCACAGATACGCAGTATTTT | CSARSKGAGVFTDTQYF
TRBD1 | TRBJ1-6 | NA | TRBV18 | TGTGCCAGCTCTCCGGGACAGGGGGATAATTCACCCCTCCACTTT | CASSPGQGDNSPLHF
TRBD1 | TRBJ1-1 | many | TRBV6-6 | TGTGCCAGCAGTAGACAGGGGGGTAACACTGAAGCTTTCTTT | CASSRQGGNTEAFF
NA | TRBJ2-7 | few | TRBV20-1 | TGCAGTGCCCGTCAGCAGTTACTCTCCTACGAGCAGTACTTC | CSARQQLLSYEQYF
TRBD1 | TRBJ2-3 | NA | TRBV20-1 | TGCAGTGCTGTCCGGGACAGGGGTGACGGCACAGATACGCAGTATTTT | CSAVRDRGDGTDTQYF
TRBD2 | TRBJ2-1 | NA | TRBV11-1 | TGTGCCAGCAGCTTCTTAGCGGGAGCAAAAAATGAGCAGTTCTTC | CASSFLAGAKNEQFF
NA | TRBJ2-7 | NA | TRBV7-3 | TGTGCCAGCAGCTTATGGGGTAGGGTCCACGAGCAGTACTTC | CASSLWGRVHEQYF
TRBD1 | TRBJ1-4 | many | TRBV7-9 | TGTGCCAGCAGCCTACGGACAGGGGCGAAGGAAAAACTGTTTTTT | CASSLRTGAKEKLFF
TRBD1 | TRBJ1-4 | NA | TRBV7-2 | TGTGCCAGCAGCCCGTCGGGACAGGGGAGAGAAAAACGGTTTTTT | CASSPSGQGREKRFF
NA | TRBJ1-1 | NA | TRBV2 | TGTGCCAGCGCGGGGGGTACGGGCACTGAAGCTTTCTTT | CASAGGTGTEAFF
NA | TRBJ1-1 | few | TRBV6-2/TRBV6-3 | TGTGCCAGCAGTTACGAGTGGCGAGATGAAGCTTTCTTT | CASSYEWRDEAFF
NA | TRBJ2-4 | NA | TRBV12-3/TRBV12-4 | TGTGCCAGCAGTTTAGGAGGGATGGCCAAAAACATTCAGTACTTC | CASSLGGMAKNIQYF
TRBD1 | TRBJ1-1 | NA | TRBV30 | TGTGCCTGGGATCAGGGGGGAACTGAAGCTTTCTTT | CAWDQGGTEAFF
NA | TRBJ1-5 | many | TRBV7-2 | TGTGCCAGCAGCTTTGGACTCGGCAATCAGCCCCAGCATTTT | CASSFGLGNQPQHF
NA | TRBJ1-4 | NA | TRBV9 | TGTGCCAGCAGCGCCACGGACGAAAAACTGTTTTTT | CASSATDEKLFF
NA | TRBJ2-6 | NA | TRBV20-1 | TGCAGTGCTAGAGGGGCTGGGGCCAACGTCCGGACTTTC | CSARGAGANVRTF
TRBD1 | TRBJ2-7 | many | TRBV4-3 | TGCGCCAGCAGCCAAGGGACAGGGGCCGGCGAGCAGTACTTC | CASSQGTGAGEQYF
NA | TRBJ1-3 | NA | TRBV12-3/TRBV12-4 | TGTGCCAGCACCCCTTCGTGGGGGTTAAACACCATATATTTT | CASTPSWGLNTIYF
NA | TRBJ2-7 | many | TRBV20-1 | TGCAGTGCTAGATTCGGGCACGAGCAGTACTTC | CSARFGHEQYF
NA | TRBJ1-1 | few | TRBV20-1 | TGCAGTGCTAGGTACGGGACTCCGAAAACTGAAGCTTTCTTT | CSARYGTPKTEAFF
TRBD1 | TRBJ2-7 | NA | TRBV6-1 | TGTGCCAGCATCAGGAACCAGGACAGGGTTTCATCCAATGAGCAGTACTTC | CASIRNQDRVSSNEQYF
NA | TRBJ2-1 | many | TRBV12-3/TRBV12-4 | TGTGCCAGCAGTCTAAGGATCTCTTTCCTGGGGGGCAACAATGAGCAGTTCTTC | CASSLRISFLGGNNEQFF
TRBD1 | TRBJ1-5 | few | TRBV28 | TGTGCCAGCAGGGAACAGGGGGCTCGCAATCAGCCCCAGCATTTT | CASREQGARNQPQHF
NA | TRBJ2-7 | once | TRBV5-1 | TGCACCAGCAACTTGAAGGTGAGCTCCTACGAGCAGTACTTC | CTSNLKVSSYEQYF
TRBD1 | TRBJ1-6 | many | TRBV7-2 | TGTGCCAGCAGCTTAGGGGGGACAGCCTCCAATTCACCCCTCCACTTT | CASSLGGTASNSPLHF
NA | TRBJ1-4 | NA | TRBV7-3 | TGTGCCAGCAGCCCTTCGGGAGGGAGGGACGAAAAACTGTTTTTT | CASSPSGGRDEKLFF
TRBD1 | TRBJ1-5 | many | TRBV5-1 | TGCGCCAGCAGCCCAACCCCAGGGGGGCGTCAGCCCCAGCATTTT | CASSPTPGGRQPQHF
NA | TRBJ2-5 | many | TRBV4-2 | TGTGCCAGCAGCCGGACAGCAACCTACCAAGAGACCCAGTACTTC | CASSRTATYQETQYF
TRBD2 | TRBJ2-1 | many | TRBV5-1 | TGCGCCAGCAGCTCCCCCGGGACTAGCGGGGGGGGCTTCAGCAAGGGCGAGCAGTTCTTC | CASSSPGTSGGGFSKGEQFF
NA | TRBJ1-2 | many | TRBV7-2 | TGTGCCAGCAGCCCCCGGACAGCAGCTAACTATGGCTACACCTTC | CASSPRTAANYGYTF
NA | TRBJ2-1 | NA | TRBV7-2 | TGTGCCAGCAGCCTGAGTGATACAAATGAGCAGTTCTTC | CASSLSDTNEQFF
NA | TRBJ2-3 | many | TRBV7-2 | TGTGCCAGCAGCCCAGGTTGGTCGCGCCCTGACGCAGATACGCAGTATTTT | CASSPGWSRPDADTQYF
NA | TRBJ2-3 | many | TRBV27 | TGTGCCAGTCGACTGTCGATTACCACAGATACGCAGTATTTT | CASRLSITTDTQYF
NA | TRBJ1-2 | NA | TRBV20-1 | TGCAGTGCTCCCAGGGTATCTGGCTACACCTTC | CSAPRVSGYTF
TRBD2 | TRBJ2-7 | NA | TRBV10-3 | TGTGCCATCAGTGCCGCGGGGGGGGCCTACGAGCAGTACTTC | CAISAAGGAYEQYF